These 31 T cell receptor beta chains were sequenced from one sample in a study of regulatory dendritic cells for organ transplantation. The protocol was immunoSEQ multiplex PCR, while the TCRdb copy is restricted to in-frame clones and leaves out a portion. The repertoire holds 25,000 to 30,000 clones, roughly 80% seen once, with 0.1% in the top ten. The sample taken for sequencing was naive CD4+ T cells from blood. Subset here: CD45RA+ naive T cells. Source of these receptors: a human donor in good health.

This clone was observed a handful of times. The chain joins TRBV18 to TRBJ1-1; D remains unclear. Per the germline V gene, CDR1 is KGHSH and CDR2 is LQKENI. Trimming removed 0 bases from V and 0 bases from J, with 11 bases in between. This CDR3 contains 16 residues. The CDR3 here is CASSPPANTMNTEAFF. CDR3 DNA sequence: TGTGCCAGCTCACCACCCGCGAATACCATGAACACTGAAGCTTTCTTT.

The rearrangement links TRBV2 to TRBJ2-5; D not resolved. V lost 3 bases and J lost 1, with 9 bases in between. This CDR3 is built from 14 residues. Germline-derived CDR1 and CDR2 are SNHLY and FYNNEI. The DNA of the CDR3 is TGTGCCAGCAGTGACGGTCGGTTCCAAGAGACCCAGTACTTC. Translating gives CASSDGRFQETQYF.

This chain links TRBV6-1 with TRBJ2-5, with TRBD1 matching over 11 bases. Germline V CDR1 and CDR2: MNHNS, SASEGT. The V and J ends lost 4 bases and 1 base, in that order; junction bases with no gene match: 5. CDR3 length: 16 residues. The CDR3 sequence is CASSVRTGGLQETQYF. The CDR3 DNA reads as TGTGCCAGCAGTGTGCGGACAGGGGGCCTCCAAGAGACCCAGTACTTC.

This clone has only one observation. This chain joins TRBV19 and TRBJ2-2; 12 bases map to TRBD2. The CDR3 is 16 amino acids. The germline gives CDR1 LNHDA, CDR2 SQIVND (reference sequence). The V gene end was trimmed by 6 bases and the J gene end by 2 bases; junction bases not matched to a gene: 4. CDR3 loop: CASRLAGGPNTGELFF. As DNA, the CDR3 is TGTGCCAGTAGACTAGCGGGGGGTCCAAACACCGGGGAGCTGTTTTTT. The whole variable domain, filled in from reference TRBV19 and TRBJ2-2, reads DGGITQSPKYLFRKEGQNVTLSCEQNLNHDAMYWYRQDPGQGLRLIYYSQIVNDFQKGDIAEGYSVSREKKESFPLTVTSAQKNPTAFYLCASRLAGGPNTGELFFGEGSRLTVL.

The chain combines TRBV5-1 with TRBJ1-4; maybe TRBD1 (5 bases). V gave up 4 bases and J gave up 7 bases, with 20 bases separating them. The CDR3 contains 16 residues. The germline gives CDR1 SGHRS, CDR2 YFSETQ. The CDR3 here is CASSQDMGGNSEKLFF. The DNA of the CDR3 is TGCGCCAGCAGCCAGGATATGGGGGGTAACTCTGAAAAACTGTTTTTT.

J is TRBJ1-3 and V is TRBV5-4; 8 nucleotides line up with TRBD1. The germline gives CDR1 SGHNT, CDR2 YYREEE (reference sequence). V shed 0 bases and J 3 bases; nucleotides not matched to a gene: 2. The CDR3 spans 15 residues. This CDR3 reads CASSLGTGSGNTIYF. CDR3 nucleotides: TGTGCCAGCAGCTTGGGGACAGGGAGTGGAAACACCATATATTTT.

The genes are TRBV6-1 and TRBJ1-2; the match to TRBD1 covers 8 bases. Germline V CDR1 and CDR2: MNHNS, SASEGT. CDR3 length equals 14 residues. V shed 5 bases, J shed 3 bases, and the junction held 5 bases outside the gene matches. For the CDR3, the DNA is TGTGCCAGCAGTTTTGACAGGGGCGACTATGGCTACACCTTC. It translates to CASSFDRGDYGYTF.

The chain combines TRBV10-3 with TRBJ2-3; 8 bases line up with TRBD2. V lost 10 bases, J lost 4 bases, and 13 bases stayed unmatched. The CDR3 length is 15 residues. Germline V gene data show CDR1 as ENHRY and CDR2 as SYGVKD. CDR3 in amino acids: CATSRGSGVPDTQYF. CDR3 in DNA: TGTGCCACCTCGAGGGGTAGCGGGGTCCCAGATACGCAGTATTTT.

The rearrangement uses TRBV19 and TRBJ2-1; 12 bases are a match to TRBD2. J gave up 4 bases and V 4 bases, and 5 bases lay outside the gene matches. In germline, CDR1 is LNHDA, CDR2 SQIVND (reference sequence). The CDR3 is 16 amino acids. CDR3 sequence: CASSRTGTSGYNEQFF. As DNA, the CDR3 is TGTGCCAGTAGTAGAACCGGGACTAGCGGGTACAATGAGCAGTTCTTC.

This chain joins TRBV6-5 and TRBJ1-2; D is perhaps TRBD1 (5 bases). Germline V gene lookup returns CDR1 MNHEY and CDR2 SVGAGI. Between the trimmed V and J ends, which lost 5 bases and 4 bases, there was a span of 11 bases. This CDR3 is 13 amino acids long. The CDR3 spells CASSPAGPYGYTF. The CDR3 DNA reads TGTGCCAGCAGTCCCGCAGGGCCCTATGGCTACACCTTC.

This clone was observed once. The J gene is TRBJ2-2, the V gene TRBV18; the match to TRBD2 covers 7 bases. CDR1 is KGHSH and CDR2 is LQKENI in the germline V gene. The V and J ends lost 2 bases and 6 bases, in that order; junction bases with no gene match: 15. The CDR3 has 18 residues. Written as DNA, the CDR3 is TGTGCCAGCTCACCAGGGCAGGGAGCGGGGCCGCGTGCCGGGGAGCTGTTTTTT. This codes for CASSPGQGAGPRAGELFF. Looking up the rest from reference TRBV18 and TRBJ2-2 gives the full variable domain: NAGVMQNPRHLVRRRGQEARLRCSPMKGHSHVYWYRQLPEEGLKFMVYLQKENIIDESGMPKERFSAEFPKEGPSILRIQQVVRGDSAAYFCASSPGQGAGPRAGELFFGEGSRLTVL.

This clone was found once. The rearrangement uses TRBV29-1 and TRBJ2-3, with TRBD1 matching over 9 bases. CDR3 length equals 12 residues. V gave up 7 bases and J gave up 3 bases; unmatched junction bases: 2. In germline, CDR1 is SQVTM, CDR2 ANQGSEA. The chain's CDR3 is CSEGTGTDTQYF. In DNA form, the CDR3 reads TGCAGCGAAGGGACAGGGACAGATACGCAGTATTTT.

The chain links TRBV5-1 to TRBJ1-1; 7 positions match TRBD1. The CDR3 consists of 15 residues. Germline CDR1 reads SGHRS; CDR2 reads YFSETQ. V lost 4 bases to trimming and J lost 1 base; unmatched junction nucleotides: 7. CDR3 in amino acids: CASSTDRSTNTEAFF. The CDR3 DNA follows: TGCGCCAGCAGCACGGACAGGAGCACGAACACTGAAGCTTTCTTT.

The chain joins TRBV29-1 to TRBJ2-7; 7 bases are a match to TRBD2. Germline lookup yields CDR1 SQVTM and CDR2 ANQGSEA. The CDR3 is 14 amino acids. Trimming cost V 3 bases and J 4 bases; bases outside gene matches: 9. The CDR3 spells CSVDLGRGSYEQYF. As DNA, the CDR3 is TGCAGCGTTGACCTGGGGAGGGGCTCGTACGAGCAGTACTTC.

V usage is TRBV29-1 and J usage is TRBJ2-3, with 15 bases that match TRBD2. V shed 1 base, J shed 5 bases, and the junction held 10 bases outside the gene matches. CDR3 length equals 18 residues. From germline, CDR1 is SQVTM and CDR2 ANQGSEA. CDR3 DNA: TGCAGCGTTGAAGTTCCCTGGACTAGCGGGGGGGAGGTAGATACGCAGTATTTT. As protein: CSVEVPWTSGGEVDTQYF.

V and J are TRBV2 and TRBJ1-5; 10 nucleotides line up with TRBD1. The trim removed 8 bases at V and 7 bases at J, leaving 8 bases unmatched. The CDR3 runs 14 residues. Germline V gene data show CDR1 as SNHLY and CDR2 as FYNNEI. The CDR3 region has the DNA TGTGCCAGCGGTCGGGGGACAGGGGTCCAGCCCCAGCATTTT. Its protein product is CASGRGTGVQPQHF.

This chain connects TRBV18 to TRBJ1-4; D uncertain. Germline CDR1 and CDR2: KGHSH and LQKENI. V lost 1 base and J 0 bases, leaving 9 bases between the germline ends. The CDR3 is 16 amino acids. Here the CDR3 reads CASSPRPPSTNEKLFF. CDR3 nucleotide sequence: TGTGCCAGCTCACCACGGCCGCCATCAACTAATGAAAAACTGTTTTTT.

The J gene is TRBJ1-5, the V gene TRBV27; 8 nucleotides align to TRBD1. This CDR3 region has 15 residues. Unmatched junction bases numbered 4, after V lost 5 bases and J lost 1 base. Germline values: CDR1 MNHEY, CDR2 SMNVEV (reference sequence). The CDR3 DNA follows: TGTGCCAGCAGTCCAGGGGGCCAGAGCAATCAGCCCCAGCATTTT. Its translation: CASSPGGQSNQPQHF.

The V gene is TRBV7-6, the J gene TRBJ1-1; D gene uncertain. V was cut by 5 bases and J by 5 bases, with 12 bases left in between. The CDR3 has 13 residues. The germline V gene encodes CDR1 SGHVS and CDR2 FNYEAQ. Here the CDR3 reads CASSPTPRTEAFF. In nucleotides, the CDR3 is TGTGCCAGCAGCCCGACCCCGCGGACTGAAGCTTTCTTT.

This sequence joins TRBV5-4 and TRBJ1-5; 7 bases map to TRBD1. Germline values: CDR1 SGHNT, CDR2 YYREEE (reference sequence). This CDR3 has 15 residues. V shed 4 bases and J 1 base; nucleotides not matched to a gene: 5. As DNA, the CDR3 is TGTGCCAGCAGCCTAAACAGGGGCAGCAATCAGCCCCAGCATTTT. This translates into CASSLNRGSNQPQHF.

J is TRBJ2-2 and V is TRBV2; TRBD2 matches at 7 bases. CDR1 is SNHLY and CDR2 is FYNNEI in the germline V gene. The CDR3 length is 15 residues. The V segment lost 4 bases and the J segment 1 base; nucleotides outside the gene matches: 3. CDR3: CASSVPSGNTGELFF. For the CDR3, the DNA is TGTGCCAGCAGTGTCCCTAGCGGGAACACCGGGGAGCTGTTTTTT.

The gene calls are TRBV6-1 and TRBJ1-1; no firm D call. Germline CDR1 MNHNS, CDR2 SASEGT. The CDR3 length is 14 residues. V was cut by 2 bases and J by 1 base, with 8 bases left in between. The CDR3 here is CASSEIAGNTEAFF. The CDR3 region has the DNA TGTGCCAGCAGTGAAATCGCGGGGAACACTGAAGCTTTCTTT.

The chain carries TRBV4-1 and TRBJ2-2, with TRBD1 matching over 11 bases. The V and J ends lost 3 bases and 4 bases, in that order; junction bases with no gene match: 1. The CDR3 is 15 residues long. Germline lookup yields CDR1 MGHRA and CDR2 YSYEKL. CDR3 sequence (DNA): TGCGCCAGCAGCCAGGGGACAGGGGGCACCGGGGAGCTGTTTTTT. Translation gives CASSQGTGGTGELFF.

The chain recombines TRBV7-3 with TRBJ2-2; weak D call: TRBD2 (5 bases). The CDR3 loop spans 13 amino acids. CDR1 is SGHTA and CDR2 is FQGTGA in the germline V gene. The V end was cut by 1 base, the J end by 6 bases, with 6 bases between. CDR3 coding DNA: TGTGCCAGCAGCTTAAGAGGGTCCGGGGAGCTGTTTTTT. This codes for CASSLRGSGELFF. Full variable domain (remainder filled in from reference TRBV7-3 and TRBJ2-2): GAGVSQTPSNKVTEKGKYVELRCDPISGHTALYWYRQSLGQGPEFLIYFQGTGAADDSGLPNDRFFAVRPEGSVSTLKIQRTERGDSAVYLCASSLRGSGELFFGEGSRLTVL.

With regard to this clone: The same CDR3 is also encoded by other DNA sequences in this sample. The chain links TRBV5-1 to TRBJ1-1; D may be TRBD1 (6 bases). V was pared by 3 bases and J by 1 base, with 7 bases between. The CDR3 length is 13 residues. The V gene's germline CDR1 is SGHRS and CDR2 YFSETQ. The CDR3 DNA reads TGCGCCAGCAGCTGGGGACAGAACACTGAAGCTTTCTTT. Protein sequence: CASSWGQNTEAFF.

This clone was seen a single time. CDR3 bases: TGTGCCAGCAGAGTTCTCGTCGAGGGCTACACCTTC. It specifies CASRVLVEGYTF. J is TRBJ1-2 and V is TRBV7-2; D gene unclear. Trimming stripped 6 bases from V and 8 bases from J, with 13 bases between. Per germline, CDR1 SGHTA and CDR2 FQGNSA. This CDR3 has 12 amino acids.

In DNA form, the CDR3 reads TGTGCCAGCAGCTTCGGGACTCAAGCCTACAATGAGCAGTTCTTC. Translating gives CASSFGTQAYNEQFF. V gene TRBV7-7 combines with J gene TRBJ2-1; D is perhaps TRBD2 (6 bases). The V gene's germline CDR1 is SSHAT and CDR2 FNYEAQ (reference sequence). The V end lost 3 bases, the J end lost 2 bases, and 11 bases lay between the germline ends. This CDR3 spans 15 amino acids.

The genes are TRBV28 and TRBJ2-7; D ambiguous. Germline V lookup: CDR1 MDHEN, CDR2 SYDVKM. The ends were cut back, 6 bases at V and 0 bases at J, with 9 bases in the middle. This CDR3 comprises 13 residues. The CDR3 DNA follows: TGTGCCAGCAGCTCAGGAAGCTCCTACGAGCAGTACTTC. The encoded protein is CASSSGSSYEQYF.

The rearrangement links TRBV5-4 to TRBJ1-1; 7 positions match TRBD1. CDR1 and CDR2 (germline): SGHNT, YYREEE (reference sequence). The junction had 8 bases not matched to a gene; V was cut back by 3 bases and J by 3 bases. The CDR3 contains 15 residues. CDR3 in amino acids: CASSSRTGLDTEAFF. The DNA of the CDR3 is TGTGCCAGCAGCTCGAGGACAGGCTTGGACACTGAAGCTTTCTTT.

This sequence joins TRBV18 and TRBJ1-5, with D maybe TRBD1 (5 bases). The germline CDR1 and CDR2 sequences are KGHSH and LQKENI. CDR3 length equals 15 residues. The V end lost 5 bases, the J end lost 0 bases, and 11 bases lay between the germline ends. For the CDR3, the DNA is TGTGCCAGCTCAGAGACAGCCCTTAGCAATCAGCCCCAGCATTTT. Translating it yields CASSETALSNQPQHF.

The chain is built from TRBV19 and TRBJ1-5; 7 positions agree with TRBD1. The junction had 6 bases not matched to a gene; V was cut back by 7 bases and J by 3 bases. The CDR3 sequence is 14 residues long. Germline-derived CDR1 and CDR2 are LNHDA and SQIVND (reference sequence). In nucleotides, the CDR3 is TGTGCCAGTACCCCGACAGGGAACAATCAGCCCCAGCATTTT. Translation: CASTPTGNNQPQHF.